These 22 T cell receptor beta chains originate from one sample sequenced in a study of long-term antiretroviral therapy in people with HIV. Researchers report immunoSEQ v3.0 was run at survey level. The method was immunoSEQ multiplex PCR; TCRdb's version includes in-frame clones alone and lacks a portion of them. This repertoire shows about 24,000 clones, over 70% found once; its top ten account for over 12%. The sequencing used unsorted PBMCs, collected around 4.2 years after starting antiretroviral therapy. Receptors were obtained from a young man with HIV.

The V and J genes are TRBV27 and TRBJ1-2, with TRBD1 matching over 7 bases. Unmatched junction bases numbered 5, after V lost 4 bases and J lost 6 bases. The CDR3 covers 13 residues. Germline V gene lookup returns CDR1 MNHEY and CDR2 SMNVEV (reference sequence). This CDR3 is CASSSGQADGYTF. The CDR3 coding sequence is TGTGCCAGCAGTTCAGGACAGGCCGATGGCTACACCTTC.

CDR3 in amino acids: CASSGQATNYGYTF. As DNA, the CDR3 is TGTGCCAGCAGTGGACAGGCTACTAACTATGGCTACACCTTC. The genes are TRBV2 and TRBJ1-2; D might be TRBD1 (6 bases). V shed 4 bases and J shed 0 bases, with 9 bases lying between them. The CDR3 spans 14 residues. Germline-derived CDR1 and CDR2 are SNHLY and FYNNEI.

This chain connects TRBV4-2 to TRBJ2-7; 11 nucleotides align to TRBD2. The ends lost 2 bases at V and 4 bases at J; junction bases unmatched: 4. The length of the CDR3 is 15 residues. Germline-derived CDR1 and CDR2 are LGHNA and YNFKEQ. CDR3 region: CASSQQLAGAYEQYF. CDR3 DNA: TGTGCCAGCAGCCAACAACTAGCGGGAGCGTACGAGCAGTACTTC.

The V call is TRBV29-1, the J call TRBJ2-1; no firm D call. The CDR3 covers 12 residues. In germline, CDR1 is SQVTM, CDR2 ANQGSEA. V lost 3 bases to trimming and J lost 4 bases, with 7 bases between them. The CDR3 protein is CSVDGGYNEQFF. Here the CDR3 DNA reads TGCAGCGTTGATGGCGGTTACAATGAGCAGTTCTTC.

CDR3 bases: TGTGCCAGCAGCTCCGGGGCGGGTGGATACGAGCAGTACTTC. This codes for CASSSGAGGYEQYF. The chain joins TRBV9 to TRBJ2-7; D may correspond to TRBD1 or TRBD2 (5 bases each). Trimming stripped 4 bases from V and 4 bases from J, with 15 bases between. The CDR3 loop spans 14 amino acids. The germline gives CDR1 SGDLS, CDR2 YYNGEE.

The chain couples TRBV5-1 to TRBJ2-6; no firm D call. Germline V gene lookup returns CDR1 SGHRS and CDR2 YFSETQ. Between the trimmed V and J ends, which lost 4 bases and 1 base, there was a span of 6 bases. CDR3 length equals 14 residues. The CDR3 DNA is TGCGCCAGCAGCAAGACGTCTGGGGCCAACGTCCTGACTTTC. Amino acids: CASSKTSGANVLTF.

This clone was seen once. The chain links TRBV5-6 to TRBJ2-7, with D hard to call. The germline gives CDR1 SGHDT, CDR2 YYEEEE. Trimming took 3 bases from V and 0 from J, leaving 7 bases between them. The CDR3 has 13 residues. The CDR3 reads CASSSASSYEQYF. The CDR3 region has the DNA TGTGCCAGCAGCTCGGCCAGCTCCTACGAGCAGTACTTC.

The CDR3 nucleotides read TGTGCCAGCAGCCCGGGACAGGTACAGCAAGAGACCCAGTACTTC. Protein sequence: CASSPGQVQQETQYF. The chain joins TRBV7-2 to TRBJ2-5; 8 bases fit TRBD1. V was clipped by 5 bases and J by 2 bases; unmatched bases: 7. Germline V gene data show CDR1 as SGHTA and CDR2 as FQGNSA. This CDR3 has 15 residues.

This clone was detected once. This rearrangement joins TRBV19 to TRBJ2-7; TRBD1 might be the D (5 bases). The ends were cut back, 3 bases at V and 7 bases at J, with 10 bases in the middle. The V gene's germline CDR1 is LNHDA and CDR2 SQIVND (reference sequence). CDR3 length: 12 amino acids. The CDR3, as DNA: TGTGCCAGTAGTATCGTTTCAGGGGAGCAGTACTTC. It codes for CASSIVSGEQYF.

The chain has TRBV30 and TRBJ1-2; a possible D gene is TRBD1 (6 bases). This CDR3 region has 16 residues. Germline V gene data show CDR1 as GTSNPN and CDR2 as SVGIG (reference sequence). The V and J ends lost 0 bases and 4 bases respectively, with 18 bases between them. The CDR3 loop is CAWSVLKGGSFYGYTF. The CDR3 nucleotides read TGTGCCTGGAGTGTACTTAAGGGGGGCAGCTTCTATGGCTACACCTTC. The complete variable domain, with remaining parts taken from reference TRBV30 and TRBJ1-2, reads SQTIHQWPATLVQPVGSPLSLECTVEGTSNPNLYWYRQAAGRGLQLLFYSVGIGQISSEVPQNLSASRPQDRQFILSSKKLLLSDSGFYLCAWSVLKGGSFYGYTFGSGTRLTVV.

In regard to this clone: This CDR3 is also generated by other DNA sequences in the sample. V gene TRBV5-6 combines with J gene TRBJ1-4; no clear D gene. The length of the CDR3 is 14 residues. Looked up from germline, CDR1 is SGHDT and CDR2 is YYEEEE. The V and J ends lost 1 base and 0 bases respectively, with 4 bases between them. CDR3 protein: CASSLIATNEKLFF. The CDR3 DNA reads TGTGCCAGCAGCTTGATCGCAACTAATGAAAAACTGTTTTTT.

The genes are TRBV4-1 and TRBJ2-7, with 10 bases matching TRBD1. V shed 4 bases and J 1 base; nucleotides not matched to a gene: 4. CDR1 MGHRA and CDR2 YSYEKL come from the germline V gene. This CDR3 contains 15 residues. The CDR3 reads CASSPGQGPSYEQYF. In DNA, the CDR3 is TGCGCCAGCAGCCCGGGACAGGGGCCTTCCTACGAGCAGTACTTC.

This clone was detected once. The rearrangement links TRBV5-6 to TRBJ1-2; D possibly corresponds to TRBD1 (6 bases). This CDR3 has 12 residues. Germline V gene lookup returns CDR1 SGHDT and CDR2 YYEEEE. With 4 bases removed from V and 10 bases from J, the gap between germline ends came to 14 bases. The CDR3 DNA reads as TGTGCCAGCAGCCTCTGGGACACCGACTACACCTTC. Its protein is CASSLWDTDYTF.

The chain joins TRBV4-1 to TRBJ1-5, with 7 bases identical to TRBD1. V shed 3 bases and J 5 bases; nucleotides not matched to a gene: 10. The germline gives CDR1 MGHRA, CDR2 YSYEKL. The CDR3 covers 16 residues. CDR3 in amino acids: CASSQVLTGIHQPQHF. CDR3 in DNA: TGCGCCAGCAGCCAGGTCTTGACAGGGATTCATCAGCCCCAGCATTTT.

This chain joins TRBV30 and TRBJ2-5, with D possibly TRBD1 on 7 matching bases. Germline V lookup: CDR1 GTSNPN, CDR2 SVGIG (reference sequence). Trimming took off 0 bases at V and 1 base at J, with 18 bases between the two ends. This CDR3 has 17 residues. In DNA, the CDR3 is TGTGCCTGGAGTGTACTAGAGGAGGGGGCAACCCAAGAGACCCAGTACTTC. It codes for CAWSVLEEGATQETQYF.

This clone was observed a handful of times. The gene calls are TRBV6-6 and TRBJ1-5; perhaps TRBD1 as D (5 bases). V was clipped by 5 bases and J by 6 bases, with 14 bases between them. Germline-derived CDR1 and CDR2 are MNHNY and SVGAGI (reference sequence). The length of the CDR3 is 14 residues. CDR3 residues: CASSLDNGGQPQHF. For the CDR3, the DNA is TGTGCCAGCAGTCTGGACAATGGGGGTCAGCCCCAGCATTTT.

This clone appeared once. The chain has TRBV7-2 and TRBJ2-6; 8 nucleotides match TRBD1. V was pared by 1 base and J by 0 bases, with 8 bases of the junction left unmatched. This CDR3 region has 19 residues. Germline V gives CDR1 SGHTA, CDR2 FQGNSA. The CDR3 DNA follows: TGTGCCAGCAGCTTAGGGCGACAGGGGAGGCTCTCTGGGGCCAACGTCCTGACTTTC. This translates into CASSLGRQGRLSGANVLTF.

The V call is TRBV5-6, the J call TRBJ1-1; maybe TRBD1 (5 bases). The germline CDR1 and CDR2 sequences are SGHDT and YYEEEE. V gave up 6 bases and J gave up 4 bases, with 13 bases separating them. The CDR3 contains 13 residues. The CDR3 reads CASTSSGGTEAFF. CDR3 coding DNA: TGTGCCAGCACCTCAAGCGGGGGCACTGAAGCTTTCTTT.

The sample holds a few counts of this clone. V usage is TRBV9 and J usage is TRBJ2-7; a weak D match, TRBD2 (6 bases). Germline-derived CDR1 and CDR2 are SGDLS and YYNGEE. Between the trimmed V and J ends, which lost 0 bases and 5 bases, there was a span of 12 bases. The CDR3 consists of 14 residues. The CDR3 DNA is TGTGCCAGCAGCGTAGGCGCTAGCGAGAACGAGCAGTACTTC. This codes for CASSVGASENEQYF.

V usage is TRBV6-5 and J usage is TRBJ2-7, with 8 bases lining up with TRBD1. Germline trimming cut 0 bases from V and 2 bases from J; bases unmatched to any gene: 6. The CDR3 sequence is 16 residues long. Germline assignment: CDR1 MNHEY and CDR2 SVGAGI. The CDR3 DNA is TGTGCCAGCAGTTACTCGACAGGGGTCACGCCCTACGAGCAGTACTTC. Protein: CASSYSTGVTPYEQYF.

The chain couples TRBV5-1 to TRBJ1-1; D not resolved. The CDR3 consists of 11 residues. CDR1 is SGHRS and CDR2 is YFSETQ in the germline V gene. Trimming left V 7 bases short and J 6 bases short, with 10 bases between. Written as DNA, the CDR3 is TGCGCCAGCTCACTTGGACCTGAAGCTTTCTTT. Its protein product is CASSLGPEAFF.

V is TRBV6-5 and J is TRBJ2-7; D is tentatively TRBD1 or TRBD2 (5 bases each). This CDR3 spans 14 amino acids. The V gene's germline CDR1 is MNHEY and CDR2 SVGAGI. Deletions cut 6 bases from V and 1 base from J, with 13 bases between. CDR3 residues: CASRTRDRSYEQYF. The CDR3 bases are TGTGCCAGCAGGACGAGGGACCGGTCCTACGAGCAGTACTTC.